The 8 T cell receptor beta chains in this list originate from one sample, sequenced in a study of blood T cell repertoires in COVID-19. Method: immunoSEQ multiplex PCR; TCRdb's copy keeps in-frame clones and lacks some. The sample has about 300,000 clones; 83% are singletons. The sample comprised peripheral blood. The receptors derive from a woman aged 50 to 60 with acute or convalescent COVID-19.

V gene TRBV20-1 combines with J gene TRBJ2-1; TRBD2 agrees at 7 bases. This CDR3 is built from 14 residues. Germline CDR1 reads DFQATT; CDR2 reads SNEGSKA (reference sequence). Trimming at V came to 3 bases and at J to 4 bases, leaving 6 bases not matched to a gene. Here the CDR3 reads CSASSGRFYNEQFF. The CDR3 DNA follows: TGCAGTGCTAGTAGCGGGCGTTTTTACAATGAGCAGTTCTTC.

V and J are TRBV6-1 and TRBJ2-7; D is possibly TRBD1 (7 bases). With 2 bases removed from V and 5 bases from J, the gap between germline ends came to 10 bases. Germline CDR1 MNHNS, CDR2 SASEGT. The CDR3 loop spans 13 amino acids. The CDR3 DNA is TGTGCCAGCAGTGAATCCAGGGGGGACGAGCAGTACGTC. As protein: CASSESRGDEQYV.

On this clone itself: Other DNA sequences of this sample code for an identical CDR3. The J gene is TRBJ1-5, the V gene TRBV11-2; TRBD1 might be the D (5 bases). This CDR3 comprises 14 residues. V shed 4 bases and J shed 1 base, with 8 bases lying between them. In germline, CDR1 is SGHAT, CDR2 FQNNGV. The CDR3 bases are TGTGCCAGCAGCTCGACAGACAGCAATCAGCCCCAGCATTTT. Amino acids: CASSSTDSNQPQHF.

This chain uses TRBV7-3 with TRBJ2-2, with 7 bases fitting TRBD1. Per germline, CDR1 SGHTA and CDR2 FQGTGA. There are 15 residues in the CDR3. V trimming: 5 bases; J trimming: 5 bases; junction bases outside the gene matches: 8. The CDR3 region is CASSKATGRTGELFF. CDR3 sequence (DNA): TGTGCCAGCAGCAAAGCGACAGGGCGGACCGGGGAGCTGTTTTTT.

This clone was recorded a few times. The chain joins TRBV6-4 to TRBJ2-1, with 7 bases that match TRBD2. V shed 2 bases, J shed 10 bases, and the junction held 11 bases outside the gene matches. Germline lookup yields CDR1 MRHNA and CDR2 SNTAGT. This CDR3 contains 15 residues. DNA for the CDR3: TGTGCCAGCAGTGACGGCCAGGGAGGGGTACAGGAGCAGTTCTTC. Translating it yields CASSDGQGGVQEQFF.

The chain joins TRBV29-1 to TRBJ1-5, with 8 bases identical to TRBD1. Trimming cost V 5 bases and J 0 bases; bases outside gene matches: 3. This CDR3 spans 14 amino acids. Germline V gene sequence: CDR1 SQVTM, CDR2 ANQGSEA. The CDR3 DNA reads TGCAGCGTTTTGACAGGGGCTAGCAATCAGCCCCAGCATTTT. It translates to CSVLTGASNQPQHF.

The CDR3 spells CATSDAGGYGELFF. The DNA of the CDR3 is TGTGCCACCAGTGATGCAGGGGGCTACGGGGAGCTGTTTTTT. The gene calls are TRBV24-1 and TRBJ2-2; 8 nucleotides agree with TRBD1. V lost 3 bases and J lost 7; bases outside the gene matches: 3. Germline-derived CDR1 and CDR2 are KGHDR and SFDVKD. The CDR3 is made up of 14 amino acids.

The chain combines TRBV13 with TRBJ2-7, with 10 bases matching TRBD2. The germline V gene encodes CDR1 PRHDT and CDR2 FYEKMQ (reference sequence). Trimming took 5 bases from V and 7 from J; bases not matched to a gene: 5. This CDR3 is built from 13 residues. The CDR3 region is CASSHLLAGEQYF. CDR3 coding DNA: TGTGCCAGCAGCCACCTACTAGCGGGGGAGCAGTACTTC.